The source of this T cell receptor (beta chain) is a study of T cells in Graves' hyperthyroidism and ophthalmopathy. Many counts were recorded for this clonotype. Template material for amplifying TCR beta CDR3 regions consisted of RNA transcripts. HTBI primers were the set used in a first-round RT-PCR of the TCR CDR3. TCRdb recomputed calls from the multiplex PCR reads with MiXCR, one row per CDR3 protein. The table records around 380,000 distinct CDR3 sequences, 13% of them present only once. CDR1 and CDR2 (germline): SNHLY, FYNNEI. CDR3 length: 14 amino acids. Trimming at V came to 5 bases and at J to 6 bases, leaving 9 bases not matched to a gene.

The TCR originated in a man younger than 40 with Graves' hyperthyroidism that later progressed to Graves' ophthalmopathy. The chain has TRBV2 and TRBJ1-2, with TRBD1 matching 7 bases. The sequenced sample was blood. CDR3 sequence (DNA): TGTGCCAGCAGTCAGACAGGGACTTTCAATGGCTACACCTTC. This encodes CASSQTGTFNGYTF.